Below are 13 T cell receptor beta chains sequenced from a single sample in a study of cytomegalovirus exposure and HLA in healthy donors. Both 60 Vbeta primers and 13 Jbeta primers went into the PCR. The method was immunoSEQ multiplex PCR; TCRdb's version includes in-frame clones alone and lacks a portion of them. The profile covers around 100,000 clones, with about three quarters appearing a single time and 4.4% taken by the ten largest. Sample: PBMCs. Source of these receptors: a male donor in good health and CMV-seropositive.

This rearrangement joins TRBV28 to TRBJ1-1; D unresolved. The CDR3 extends over 11 amino acids. Trimming took 2 bases from V and 8 from J, leaving 6 bases between them. Germline assignment: CDR1 MDHEN and CDR2 SYDVKM. The CDR3 reads CASSLGREAFF. In DNA form, the CDR3 reads TGTGCCAGCAGTTTAGGCAGGGAAGCTTTCTTT.

V and J are TRBV5-1 and TRBJ1-2, with TRBD1 identical over 8 bases. From germline, CDR1 is SGHRS and CDR2 YFSETQ. The junction had 10 bases not matched to a gene; V was cut back by 4 bases and J by 5 bases. The CDR3 is 15 residues long. CDR3 DNA sequence: TGCGCCAGCAGCCCCGGACAGGGCAGTCGGTATGGCTACACCTTC. It is translated as CASSPGQGSRYGYTF.

This chain connects TRBV4-1 to TRBJ2-2; 10 bases agree with TRBD1. The CDR3 is made up of 16 amino acids. Germline trimming cut 4 bases from V and 6 bases from J; bases unmatched to any gene: 8. CDR1 is MGHRA, CDR2 YSYEKL, per germline. CDR3 sequence (DNA): TGCGCCAGCAGCCTCTCCCCCGGGACAGGGGCCGGGGAGCTGTTTTTT. The encoded protein is CASSLSPGTGAGELFF.

The chain employs TRBV5-4 and TRBJ2-3; D perhaps matches TRBD1 (6 bases). Per germline, CDR1 SGHNT and CDR2 YYREEE (reference sequence). The germline V and J ends were trimmed by 1 base and 14 bases, with 17 bases remaining between them. This CDR3 contains 13 residues. In DNA form, the CDR3 reads TGTGCCAGCAGCTTGCCCCAGGGGCACCTCCGGTATTTT. Protein: CASSLPQGHLRYF.

V usage is TRBV20-1 and J usage is TRBJ2-3; 7 positions agree with TRBD2. The trim removed 2 bases at V and 8 bases at J, leaving 1 base unmatched. CDR3 length equals 11 residues. CDR1 DFQATT and CDR2 SNEGSKA come from the germline V gene (reference sequence). CDR3 region: CSARTGGTQYF. In nucleotides, the CDR3 is TGCAGTGCTAGAACGGGGGGTACGCAGTATTTT.

The chain recombines TRBV19 with TRBJ2-3; 9 bases fit TRBD1. The CDR3 runs to 14 residues. CDR1 and CDR2 from the germline V gene are LNHDA and SQIVND (reference sequence). The V segment lost 5 bases and the J segment 5 bases; nucleotides outside the gene matches: 5. CDR3 residues: CASSGTGRGDTQYF. In DNA form, the CDR3 reads TGTGCCAGTAGTGGGACAGGGAGGGGAGATACGCAGTATTTT.

The V gene is TRBV18, the J gene TRBJ1-5; 9 bases fit TRBD1. The J segment lost 8 bases and the V segment lost 4 bases, leaving 6 bases of the junction unmatched. The CDR3 loop spans 14 amino acids. Germline CDR1 KGHSH, CDR2 LQKENI. CDR3 DNA: TGTGCCAGCTCACTTGGGACAGGGAAGGAGCCCCAGCATTTT. Translation gives CASSLGTGKEPQHF.

The J gene is TRBJ2-5, the V gene TRBV5-1; D is perhaps TRBD2 (7 bases). This CDR3 spans 15 amino acids. Trimming took 1 base from V and 2 from J, leaving 12 bases between them. Germline V gene lookup returns CDR1 SGHRS and CDR2 YFSETQ. CDR3: CASSLLGGEQETQYF. CDR3 in DNA: TGCGCCAGCAGCTTGTTAGGGGGGGAGCAAGAGACCCAGTACTTC.

J is TRBJ1-1 and V is TRBV27, with a tentative D call TRBD1 (6 bases). Trimming removed 4 bases at V and 5 bases at J, with 14 bases between. Germline lookup yields CDR1 MNHEY and CDR2 SMNVEV (reference sequence). This CDR3 spans 14 amino acids. The CDR3: CASSYSGALTEAFF. The CDR3 region has the DNA TGTGCCAGCAGTTATTCAGGGGCGCTTACTGAAGCTTTCTTT.

The chain employs TRBV19 and TRBJ1-5; a possible D gene is TRBD1 (6 bases). The germline V gene has CDR1 LNHDA and CDR2 SQIVND (reference sequence). The length of the CDR3 is 15 residues. V was cut by 6 bases and J by 5 bases, with 17 bases left in between. CDR3 protein: CASRMTGSGDQPQHF. DNA of the CDR3: TGTGCCAGTAGGATGACAGGCAGCGGGGATCAGCCCCAGCATTTT. Full variable domain (remainder filled in from reference TRBV19 and TRBJ1-5): DGGITQSPKYLFRKEGQNVTLSCEQNLNHDAMYWYRQDPGQGLRLIYYSQIVNDFQKGDIAEGYSVSREKKESFPLTVTSAQKNPTAFYLCASRMTGSGDQPQHFGDGTRLSIL.

This sequence joins TRBV4-2 and TRBJ2-2; TRBD2 matches 15 bases. Germline assignment: CDR1 LGHNA and CDR2 YNFKEQ. Losses at the gene ends were 1 base for V and 6 bases for J; bases not matched to a gene: 0. The CDR3 consists of 16 residues. CDR3 protein: CASSQGTSGGAGELFF. In DNA, the CDR3 is TGTGCCAGCAGCCAAGGGACTAGCGGGGGGGCCGGGGAGCTGTTTTTT.

This clone has only a few counts. The DNA for the CDR3 is TGTGCCAGCAGCGCCCGGACTAGCGGGGGGGGTTCAGCGGATACGCAGTATTTT. As protein: CASSARTSGGGSADTQYF. The chain joins TRBV7-2 to TRBJ2-3; 15 nucleotides align to TRBD2. V lost 5 bases, J lost 6 bases, and 12 bases stayed unmatched. The CDR3 extends over 18 amino acids. Germline values: CDR1 SGHTA, CDR2 FQGNSA. Filled out from reference TRBV7-2 and TRBJ2-3, the complete variable domain reads GAGVSQSPSNKVTEKGKDVELRCDPISGHTALYWYRQSLGQGLEFLIYFQGNSAPDKSGLPSDRFSAERTGGSVSTLTIQRTQQEDSAVYLCASSARTSGGGSADTQYFGPGTRLTVL.

This clone was counted once. This chain links TRBV11-2 with TRBJ1-4; the D is unclear. V was clipped by 0 bases and J by 8 bases, with 13 bases between them. This CDR3 has 15 amino acids. Germline V gene data show CDR1 as SGHAT and CDR2 as FQNNGV. This chain's CDR3 is CASSLDPGRFEKLFF. The CDR3 DNA follows: TGTGCCAGCAGCTTAGATCCCGGTCGCTTCGAAAAACTGTTTTTT.